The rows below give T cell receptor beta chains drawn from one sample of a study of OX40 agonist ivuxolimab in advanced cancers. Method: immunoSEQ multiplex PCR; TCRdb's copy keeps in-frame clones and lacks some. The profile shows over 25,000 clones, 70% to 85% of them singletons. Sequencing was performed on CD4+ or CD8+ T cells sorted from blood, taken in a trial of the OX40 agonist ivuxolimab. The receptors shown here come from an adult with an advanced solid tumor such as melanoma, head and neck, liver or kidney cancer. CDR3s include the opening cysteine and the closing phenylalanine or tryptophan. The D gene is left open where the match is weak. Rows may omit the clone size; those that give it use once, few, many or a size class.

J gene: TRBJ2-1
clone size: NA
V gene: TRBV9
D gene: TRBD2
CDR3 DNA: TGTGCCAGCAGCACCACTCCGGGAGCGGGGGGCGGTTACGAGCAGTTCTTC
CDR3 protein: CASSTTPGAGGGYEQFF

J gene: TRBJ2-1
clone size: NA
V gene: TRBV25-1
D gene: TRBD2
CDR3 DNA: TGTGCCAGCAGGCGGGAGGGGTCGGCCAATGAGCAGTTCTTC
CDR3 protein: CASRREGSANEQFF

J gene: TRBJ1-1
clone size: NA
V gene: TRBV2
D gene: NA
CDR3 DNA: TGTGCCAGCAGAAGAGGGGGGTCCACTGAAGCTTTCTTT
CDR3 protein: CASRRGGSTEAFF

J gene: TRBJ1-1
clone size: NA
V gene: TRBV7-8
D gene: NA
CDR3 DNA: TGTGCCAGCAGCTTGGGGGGCAATTACGGAGCTTTCTTT
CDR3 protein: CASSLGGNYGAFF

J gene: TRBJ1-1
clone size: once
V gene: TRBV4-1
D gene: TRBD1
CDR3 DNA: TGCGCCAGCAGCCAAGCGGGACAGGGGTTCACTGAAGCTTTCTTT
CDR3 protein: CASSQAGQGFTEAFF

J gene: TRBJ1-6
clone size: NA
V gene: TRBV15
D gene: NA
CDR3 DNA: TGTGCCACCCGGAGCTCCTATAATTCACCCCTCCACTTT
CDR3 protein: CATRSSYNSPLHF

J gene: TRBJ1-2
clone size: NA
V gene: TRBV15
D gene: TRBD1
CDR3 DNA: TGTGCCACCAGCAGAGACCGGACAGGGGTCGGCTACACCTTC
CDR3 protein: CATSRDRTGVGYTF

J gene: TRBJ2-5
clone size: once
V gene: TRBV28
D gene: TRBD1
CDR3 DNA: TGTGCCAGCAGGCAGACAGGGGAGGCGGAGACCCAGTACTTC
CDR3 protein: CASRQTGEAETQYF

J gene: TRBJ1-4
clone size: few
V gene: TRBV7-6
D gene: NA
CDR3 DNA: TGTGCCAGCAGCTTAGCGCTGATCACCCGAGAATCTAATGAAAAACTGTTTTTT
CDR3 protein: CASSLALITRESNEKLFF

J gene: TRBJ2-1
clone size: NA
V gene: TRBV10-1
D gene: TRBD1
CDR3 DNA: TGCGCCAGCAGTGAGCCCGGGACAGGGTACAATGAGCAGTTCTTC
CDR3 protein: CASSEPGTGYNEQFF

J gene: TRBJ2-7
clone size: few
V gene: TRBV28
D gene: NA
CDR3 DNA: TGTGCCAGCTACGAGCAGTACTTC
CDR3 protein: CASYEQYF

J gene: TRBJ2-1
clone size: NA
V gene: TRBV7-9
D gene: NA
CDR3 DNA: TGTGCCAGCAGCGGGCCCTTACAGGCCCCCAATGAGCAGTTCTTC
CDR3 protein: CASSGPLQAPNEQFF

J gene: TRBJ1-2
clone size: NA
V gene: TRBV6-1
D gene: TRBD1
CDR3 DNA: TGTGCCAGCAGGGGGACAGGCCCTCCGTTC
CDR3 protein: CASRGTGPPF

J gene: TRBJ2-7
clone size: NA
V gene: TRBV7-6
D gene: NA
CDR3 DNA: TGTGCCAGCAGTTCGGACGGATCCTCCTACGAGCAGTACTTC
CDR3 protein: CASSSDGSSYEQYF

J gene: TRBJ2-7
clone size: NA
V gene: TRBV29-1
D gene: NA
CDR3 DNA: TGCAGCGTCGAGACCTCGGGGATCTCCTACGAGCAGTACTTC
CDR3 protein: CSVETSGISYEQYF

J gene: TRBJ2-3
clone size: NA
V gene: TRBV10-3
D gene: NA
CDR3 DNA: TGTGCCACCAAGCGGACTGCTAGTGACACAGATACGCAGTATTTT
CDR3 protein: CATKRTASDTDTQYF

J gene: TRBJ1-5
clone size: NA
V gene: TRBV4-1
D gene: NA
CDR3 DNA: TGCGCCAGCAGCCAAGATTCACTTTATAGCAATCAGCCCCAGCATTTT
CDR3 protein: CASSQDSLYSNQPQHF

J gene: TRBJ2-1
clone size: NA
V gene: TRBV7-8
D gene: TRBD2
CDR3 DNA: TGTGCCAGCAGCTTAGGAGCGGGGGGGCCTTTCAATGAGCAGTTCTTC
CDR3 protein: CASSLGAGGPFNEQFF

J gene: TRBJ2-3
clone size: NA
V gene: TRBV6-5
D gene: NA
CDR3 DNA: TGTGCCAGCAGTTTCTTAGGACGCGGCACAGATACGCAGTATTTT
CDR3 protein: CASSFLGRGTDTQYF

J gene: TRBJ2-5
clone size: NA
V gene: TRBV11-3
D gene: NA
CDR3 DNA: TGTGCCAGCAGCGCCAGGGGTTCGGGAGAGACCCAGTACTTC
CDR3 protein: CASSARGSGETQYF

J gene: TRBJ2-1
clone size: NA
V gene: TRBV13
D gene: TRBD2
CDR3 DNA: TGTGCCAGCAGCTTTCGCTCGGCGGGAGACTACAATGAGCAGTTCTTC
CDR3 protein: CASSFRSAGDYNEQFF

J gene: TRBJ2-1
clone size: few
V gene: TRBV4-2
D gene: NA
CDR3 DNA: TGTGCCAGCAGCCAAGGAAACGTAGAGCCTCAGTTCTTC
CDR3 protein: CASSQGNVEPQFF

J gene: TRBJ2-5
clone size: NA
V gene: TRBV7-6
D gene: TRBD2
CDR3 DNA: TGTGCCAGCAGCTTAGGGACTAGCGGGGGGGCCGGACAGACCCAGTACTTC
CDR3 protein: CASSLGTSGGAGQTQYF

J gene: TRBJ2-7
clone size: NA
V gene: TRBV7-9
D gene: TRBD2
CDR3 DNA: TGTGCCAGCAGCTCCCCTTACGCGGGAGGGCCGGGGGAGCAGTACTTC
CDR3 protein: CASSSPYAGGPGEQYF

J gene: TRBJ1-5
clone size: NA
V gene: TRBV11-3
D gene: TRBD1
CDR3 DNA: TGTGCCAGCAGCTTACGACAGGGGATTTGGCAGCCCCAGCATTTT
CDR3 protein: CASSLRQGIWQPQHF

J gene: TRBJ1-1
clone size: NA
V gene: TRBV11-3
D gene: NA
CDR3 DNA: TGTGCCAGCAGCTTATGGCAGGCTGAAGCTTTCTTT
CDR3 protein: CASSLWQAEAFF

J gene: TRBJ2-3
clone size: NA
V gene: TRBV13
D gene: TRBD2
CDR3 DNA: TGTGCCAGCAGCCAGCGGGGCCACACAGATACGCAGTATTTT
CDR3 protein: CASSQRGHTDTQYF

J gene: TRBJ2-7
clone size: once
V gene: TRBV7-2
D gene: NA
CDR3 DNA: TGTGCCAGCAGCTTATTCGGACGGGAGCAGTACTTC
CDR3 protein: CASSLFGREQYF

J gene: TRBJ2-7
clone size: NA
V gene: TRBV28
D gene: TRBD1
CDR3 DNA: TGTGCCAGCAGTTCACCGGAGACAGGGGTCGAGCAGTACTTC
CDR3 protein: CASSSPETGVEQYF

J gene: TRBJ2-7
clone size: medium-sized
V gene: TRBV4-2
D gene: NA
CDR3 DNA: TGTGCCAGCAGGATTCTCGACGGACGGGTTTCCTACGAGCAGTACTTC
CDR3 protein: CASRILDGRVSYEQYF

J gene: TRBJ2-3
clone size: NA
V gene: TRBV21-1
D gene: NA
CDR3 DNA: TGTGCCACCGCGAGTAAAAATAGCACAGATACGCAGTATTTT
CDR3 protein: CATASKNSTDTQYF

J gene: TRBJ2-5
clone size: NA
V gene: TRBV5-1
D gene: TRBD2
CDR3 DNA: TGCGCCAGCAGCTCCCCGGCATTTCTAGCGGGGGTACACCAAGAGACCCAGTACTTC
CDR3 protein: CASSSPAFLAGVHQETQYF

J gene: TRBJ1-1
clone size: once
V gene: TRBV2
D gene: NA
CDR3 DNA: TGTGCCAGCACCTCGAACACTGAAGCTTTCTTT
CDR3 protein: CASTSNTEAFF

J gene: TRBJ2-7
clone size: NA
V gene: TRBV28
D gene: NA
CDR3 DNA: TGTGCCAGCAGTCTTGCTCTCCCCAATACCGAGCAGTACTTC
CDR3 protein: CASSLALPNTEQYF

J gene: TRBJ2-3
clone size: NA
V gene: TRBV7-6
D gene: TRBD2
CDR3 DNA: TGTGCCAGCAGCAGGGGGACTAGCGGGAGGGCCACAGATACGCAGTATTTT
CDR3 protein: CASSRGTSGRATDTQYF

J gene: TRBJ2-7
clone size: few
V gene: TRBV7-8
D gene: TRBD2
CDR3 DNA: TGTGCCAGCAGCTCCAAGCGGGAGTACGAGCAGTACTTC
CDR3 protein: CASSSKREYEQYF

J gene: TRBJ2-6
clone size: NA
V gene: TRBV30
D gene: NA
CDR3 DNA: TGTGCCCGGGGCGGCTCTGGGGCCAACGTCCTGACTTTC
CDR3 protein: CARGGSGANVLTF

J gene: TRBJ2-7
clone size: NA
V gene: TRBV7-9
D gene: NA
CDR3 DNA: TGTGCCAGCAGCTCCACACAGGGTTTTGATTACGAGCAGTACTTC
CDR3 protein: CASSSTQGFDYEQYF

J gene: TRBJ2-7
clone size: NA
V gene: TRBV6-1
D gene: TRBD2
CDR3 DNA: TGTGCCAGCAGTGAAGCGGCTAGCGGGAGTTTCTACGAGCAGTACTTC
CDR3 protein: CASSEAASGSFYEQYF

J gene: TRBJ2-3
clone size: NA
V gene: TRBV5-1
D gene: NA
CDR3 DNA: TGCGCCAGCAGCAGAACCGGGACTCTTGAAACAGATACGCAGTATTTT
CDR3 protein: CASSRTGTLETDTQYF

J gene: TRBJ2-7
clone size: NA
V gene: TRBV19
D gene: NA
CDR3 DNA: TGTGCCAGTAGCTACGGGCGCGACGAGCAGTACTTC
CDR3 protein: CASSYGRDEQYF

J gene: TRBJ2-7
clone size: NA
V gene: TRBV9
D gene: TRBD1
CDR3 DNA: TGTGCCAGCAGCTCCGGGACAGGGCTTGACGAGCAGTACTTC
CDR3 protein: CASSSGTGLDEQYF

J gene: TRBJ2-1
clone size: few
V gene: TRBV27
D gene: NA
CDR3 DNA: TGTGCCAGCAATGGTGGCGACAGTTACAATGAGCAGTTCTTC
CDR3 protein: CASNGGDSYNEQFF

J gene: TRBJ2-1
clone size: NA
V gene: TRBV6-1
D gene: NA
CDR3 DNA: TGTGCCAGCACGGGCGGGACGAGCTCCTACAATGAGCAGTTCTTC
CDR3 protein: CASTGGTSSYNEQFF

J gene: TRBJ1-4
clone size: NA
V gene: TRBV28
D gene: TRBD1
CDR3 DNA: TGTGCCAGCAGTTCACCGGGACAGGGGGCCCCTAATGAAAAACTGTTTTTT
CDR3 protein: CASSSPGQGAPNEKLFF

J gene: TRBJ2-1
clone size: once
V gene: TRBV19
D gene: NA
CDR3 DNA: TGTGCCAGTAGTATCCGAGGGGCACCCCTTGATGAGCAGTTCTTC
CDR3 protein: CASSIRGAPLDEQFF

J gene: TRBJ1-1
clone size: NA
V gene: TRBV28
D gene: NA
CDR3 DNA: TGTGCCAGCAGTTTTGTAGGGTCCACTGAAGCTTTCTTT
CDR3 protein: CASSFVGSTEAFF

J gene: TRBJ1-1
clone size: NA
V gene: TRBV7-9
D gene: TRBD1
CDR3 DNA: TGTGCCAGCAGCTCGAACCCGGCCACGCTAAAGACAGGGCGGCAAGCTTTCTTT
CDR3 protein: CASSSNPATLKTGRQAFF

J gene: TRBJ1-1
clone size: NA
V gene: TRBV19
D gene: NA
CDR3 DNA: TGTGCCAGTAGTTTTGCGGGAATTGACACTGAAGCTTTCTTT
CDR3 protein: CASSFAGIDTEAFF

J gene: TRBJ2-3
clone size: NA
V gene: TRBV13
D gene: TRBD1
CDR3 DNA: TGTGCCAGCAGCTTATACGGGACAGGGGGTCTGGGAGATACGCAGTATTTT
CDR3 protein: CASSLYGTGGLGDTQYF

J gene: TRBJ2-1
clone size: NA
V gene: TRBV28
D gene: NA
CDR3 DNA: TGTGCCAGCAGTTTTGGGGGCCTAGCCCTCTACAATGAGCAGTTCTTC
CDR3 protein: CASSFGGLALYNEQFF

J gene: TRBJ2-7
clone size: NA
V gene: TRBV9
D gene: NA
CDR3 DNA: TGTGCCAGCAGCGTTTCCGGGAGTTCTACCTACGAGCAGTACTTC
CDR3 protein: CASSVSGSSTYEQYF